Below are 20 T cell receptor beta chains sequenced from a single sample in a study of early T cells in non-severe SARS-CoV-2 infection. TCRdb reanalysed the 5' RACE reads using MiXCR and keeps one entry per CDR3 protein. The repertoire has roughly 28,000 distinct CDR3 sequences, roughly 5.1% of them found once; the top ten carry 2.5% to 3%. Sequences were obtained from whole blood. These receptors were collected from an adult who was a healthcare worker with PCR-confirmed SARS-CoV-2 infection or an uninfected control (not recorded which).

This clonotype was seen ten or more times. This chain uses TRBV11-2 with TRBJ1-1; no firm D call. There are 13 residues in the CDR3. Germline V gene sequence: CDR1 SGHAT, CDR2 FQNNGV. The V gene lost 5 bases and the J gene lost 1 base, with 8 bases spanning the gap. CDR3 DNA sequence: TGTGCCAGCAGCCCCGTGGAGAACACTGAAGCTTTCTTT. Translated, it gives CASSPVENTEAFF.

There are many counts of this clonotype. The chain joins TRBV3-1 to TRBJ1-2; perhaps TRBD1 as D (5 bases). Germline CDR1 and CDR2: LGHDT and YNNKEL (reference sequence). The CDR3 has 16 amino acids. Trimming took 8 bases from V and 5 from J, leaving 24 bases between them. CDR3 region: CASRLNTVGGSYGYTF. CDR3 DNA: TGTGCCAGCCGACTTAACACAGTCGGGGGTTCTTATGGCTACACCTTC. The full variable domain, its missing parts supplied by reference TRBV3-1 and TRBJ1-2, is DTAVSQTPKYLVTQMGNDKSIKCEQNLGHDTMYWYKQDSKKFLKIMFSYNNKELIINETVPNRFSPKSPDKAHLNLHINSLELGDSAVYFCASRLNTVGGSYGYTFGSGTRLTVV.

This clonotype was counted at least ten times. V and J are TRBV7-2 and TRBJ2-7, with TRBD2 matching over 10 bases. V was clipped by 6 bases and J by 7 bases; unmatched bases: 9. Germline CDR1 reads SGHTA; CDR2 reads FQGNSA. The CDR3 is 14 amino acids. The CDR3 nucleotides read TGTGCCAGCAGTCTACTAGCGGGGCCTGGAGAGCAGTACTTC. It encodes CASSLLAGPGEQYF. The full variable domain, its missing parts supplied by reference TRBV7-2 and TRBJ2-7, is GAGVSQSPSNKVTEKGKDVELRCDPISGHTALYWYRQSLGQGLEFLIYFQGNSAPDKSGLPSDRFSAERTGGSVSTLTIQRTQQEDSAVYLCASSLLAGPGEQYFGPGTRLTVT.

In this sample, this clonotype turned up many times. The chain has TRBV6-6 and TRBJ1-2; no definite D call. CDR3 length: 14 amino acids. From germline, CDR1 is MNHNY and CDR2 SVGAGI (reference sequence). V was clipped by 8 bases and J by 3 bases, with 16 bases between them. Written as DNA, the CDR3 is TGTGCCAGCCGGACCGATCCCACAGACTATGGCTACACCTTC. This translates into CASRTDPTDYGYTF.

This clonotype was observed at least ten times. The rearrangement joins TRBV2 to TRBJ2-2; D might be TRBD1 (7 bases). Trimming took off 8 bases at V and 6 bases at J, with 13 bases between the two ends. CDR1 is SNHLY, CDR2 FYNNEI, per germline. The CDR3 is 13 amino acids. DNA of the CDR3: TGTGCCAGCGCGGGACAGTTCGCCGGGGAGCTGTTTTTT. It specifies CASAGQFAGELFF.

V usage is TRBV4-2 and J usage is TRBJ2-7; no clear D. The V end lost 0 bases, the J end lost 3 bases, and 9 bases lay between the germline ends. Per the germline V gene, CDR1 is LGHNA and CDR2 is YNFKEQ. This CDR3 comprises 14 residues. CDR3 protein: CASSQEVGNYEQYF. The CDR3, as DNA: TGTGCCAGCAGCCAAGAGGTAGGCAACTACGAGCAGTACTTC.

This clonotype was counted ten times or more. The V call is TRBV28, the J call TRBJ2-7, with TRBD2 identical over 9 bases. Trimming cost V 6 bases and J 3 bases; bases outside gene matches: 9. The CDR3 covers 15 residues. The germline CDR1 and CDR2 sequences are MDHEN and SYDVKM. The CDR3 DNA reads TGTGCCAGCAGCCTAAGGCGGGGGGGCCTCTACGAGCAGTACTTC. It is translated as CASSLRRGGLYEQYF. The variable domain in full, with the rest retrieved from reference TRBV28 and TRBJ2-7, is DVKVTQSSRYLVKRTGEKVFLECVQDMDHENMFWYRQDPGLGLRLIYFSYDVKMKEKGDIPEGYSVSREKKERFSLILESASTNQTSMYLCASSLRRGGLYEQYFGPGTRLTVT.

This sequence joins TRBV7-8 and TRBJ2-2; 10 bases fit TRBD2. Trimming took 5 bases from V and 7 from J; bases not matched to a gene: 4. The CDR3 has 14 residues. Germline V lookup: CDR1 SGHVS, CDR2 FQNEAQ. DNA of the CDR3: TGTGCCAGCAGCCAACTAGCGGGGAACGGGGAGCTGTTTTTT. Translated: CASSQLAGNGELFF.

In this sample, this clonotype turned up a few times. The V and J genes are TRBV7-2 and TRBJ2-1; perhaps TRBD1 as D (5 bases). Trimming pared 3 bases from V and 3 bases from J, leaving 9 bases between. There are 14 residues in the CDR3. Germline V lookup: CDR1 SGHTA, CDR2 FQGNSA. The CDR3 sequence: CASSFSDSYNEQFF. The CDR3 DNA reads as TGTGCCAGCAGCTTTTCAGACAGCTACAATGAGCAGTTCTTC.

The J gene is TRBJ1-1, the V gene TRBV13; D is unclear. The germline V and J ends were trimmed by 0 bases and 7 bases, with 9 bases remaining between them. The CDR3 spans 13 residues. Looked up from germline, CDR1 is PRHDT and CDR2 is FYEKMQ (reference sequence). DNA for the CDR3: TGTGCCAGCAGCTTAGGCCGTGGGCTTGAAGCTTTCTTT. Translated: CASSLGRGLEAFF.

This clonotype has only a few counts. V gene TRBV29-1 combines with J gene TRBJ1-3; D is unclear. This CDR3 comprises 11 residues. V dropped 3 bases and J dropped 3 bases, with 3 bases sitting between them. Germline lookup yields CDR1 SQVTM and CDR2 ANQGSEA. The CDR3 is CSVDNGNTIYF. DNA of the CDR3: TGCAGCGTTGATAATGGAAACACCATATATTTT.

The chain links TRBV5-1 to TRBJ2-1; D is undetermined. The germline V gene encodes CDR1 SGHRS and CDR2 YFSETQ. Trimming shortened V by 4 bases and J by 9 bases, and 11 bases separated the two germline ends. The CDR3 has 12 amino acids. This CDR3 reads CASSPVLGEQFF. The CDR3, as DNA: TGCGCCAGCAGCCCTGTCTTAGGTGAGCAGTTCTTC. Complete variable domain (other parts from reference TRBV5-1 and TRBJ2-1): KAGVTQTPRYLIKTRGQQVTLSCSPISGHRSVSWYQQTPGQGLQFLFEYFSETQRNKGNFPGRFSGRQFSNSRSEMNVSTLELGDSALYLCASSPVLGEQFFGPGTRLTVL.

This clonotype was seen repeatedly, ten times or more. V is TRBV10-2 and J is TRBJ2-3; TRBD1 or TRBD2 may be the D gene (6 bases each). This CDR3 has 14 amino acids. Trimming took 2 bases from V and 6 from J, leaving 12 bases between them. Germline CDR1 and CDR2: WSHSY and SAAADI. CDR3 sequence (DNA): TGCGCCAGCAGTGAGGCGGGACATGCGGATACGCAGTATTTT. Protein: CASSEAGHADTQYF.

The sample holds a few counts of this clonotype. V is TRBV11-2 and J is TRBJ2-2, with TRBD1 matching 12 bases. From germline, CDR1 is SGHAT and CDR2 FQNNGV. The CDR3 contains 16 residues. V lost 5 bases to trimming and J lost 6 bases; unmatched junction nucleotides: 7. The chain's CDR3 is CASSPRDRGLAGELFF. DNA for the CDR3: TGTGCCAGCAGCCCACGGGACAGGGGGCTCGCCGGGGAGCTGTTTTTT.

This clonotype has just a few counts. The rearrangement uses TRBV27 and TRBJ2-3; 11 bases match TRBD2. This CDR3 comprises 14 residues. V lost 7 bases, J lost 3 bases, and 3 bases stayed unmatched. Germline assignment: CDR1 MNHEY and CDR2 SMNVEV (reference sequence). The CDR3 DNA is TGTGCCAGCAAACCTAGCGGGAGGACAGATACGCAGTATTTT. Encoded protein: CASKPSGRTDTQYF.

The V call is TRBV28, the J call TRBJ2-1; 7 nucleotides line up with TRBD1. V lost 5 bases, J lost 9 bases, and 7 bases stayed unmatched. The CDR3 runs 13 residues. Germline V lookup: CDR1 MDHEN, CDR2 SYDVKM. The CDR3 region is CASSPPRGFEQFF. The CDR3 bases are TGTGCCAGCAGTCCTCCCAGGGGGTTTGAGCAGTTCTTC.

CDR3 DNA sequence: TGCAGCGGGGACAGGGGAGGCACAGATACGCAGTATTTT. This sequence encodes CSGDRGGTDTQYF. J is TRBJ2-3 and V is TRBV29-1; 10 bases match TRBD1. Per the germline V gene, CDR1 is SQVTM and CDR2 is ANQGSEA. The CDR3 has 13 residues. V was pared by 7 bases and J by 1 base, with 2 bases of the junction left unmatched.

This clonotype has a count of ten or more. The rearrangement uses TRBV2 and TRBJ1-5, with TRBD1 as a possible D gene (6 bases). Trimming shortened V by 6 bases and J by 4 bases, and 16 bases separated the two germline ends. CDR1 and CDR2 (germline): SNHLY, FYNNEI. CDR3 length: 15 residues. The CDR3 sequence is CASSERTGLNQPQHF. CDR3 bases: TGTGCCAGCAGCGAACGTACAGGGTTAAATCAGCCCCAGCATTTT.

This clonotype is termed medium-sized. The V call is TRBV6-1, the J call TRBJ1-2; D is unclear. The V end lost 1 base, the J end lost 8 bases, and 14 bases lay between the germline ends. Germline CDR1 is MNHNS and CDR2 is SASEGT. There are 14 residues in the CDR3. The CDR3 sequence: CASSEGGTVWGYTF. CDR3 sequence (DNA): TGTGCCAGCAGTGAAGGCGGAACGGTCTGGGGCTACACCTTC.

The sample holds a few counts of this clonotype. The genes are TRBV7-6 and TRBJ2-3, with a tentative D call TRBD2 (5 bases). Trimming shortened V by 1 base and J by 10 bases, and 12 bases separated the two germline ends. The length of the CDR3 is 13 residues. Looked up from germline, CDR1 is SGHVS and CDR2 is FNYEAQ. The CDR3 is CASSLVGVEAQYF. In DNA form, the CDR3 reads TGTGCCAGCAGCTTAGTTGGGGTGGAGGCGCAGTATTTT.